This T cell receptor (beta chain) was retrieved from a study of T-cell reconstitution after alpha-beta-depleted transplantation in children. Study findings and constraints: Recipient T cells and thymic progenitors that survived gave rise to the high TCRbeta diversity observed at day 60 in some patients. Hyperexpanded clones declined; after one year, newly produced T cells mostly supplied diversity. As was reported, about two months after transplant, alpha-beta T cells came from several hundred expanded graft clones.

This clonotype was picked up a small number of times. Its antigen is unknown. Trimming removed 0 bases at V and 2 bases at J, with 13 bases between. CDR3 length: 16 amino acids. Per germline, CDR1 SGHDN and CDR2 FVKESK. This sample's TCRbeta library carried unique molecular identifier barcodes. TCRdb recomputed calls from the PCR reads with MiXCR, one row per CDR3 protein. Counted here are about 600,000 distinct CDR3 sequences, under 15% occurring once; the ten biggest clones make up 2.2%. The chain couples TRBV14 to TRBJ2-5; D is perhaps TRBD1 or TRBD2 (5 bases each). The source material was PBMCs, mostly from graft donor cells, sampled 360 days after TCRalphabeta/CD19-depleted stem cell transplant. The sequence derives from a male patient aged 5 to 17 who had a stem cell transplant for acute myeloid leukemia, so the T cells may come from the graft donor. In DNA form, the CDR3 reads TGTGCCAGCAGCCAAGATGGGGGACGGCAACAAGAGACCCAGTACTTC. Translating it yields CASSQDGGRQQETQYF.